This T cell receptor beta chain was recorded in a study of T cell repertoires in cytomegalovirus infection. On the study more broadly: Through public TCR beta signatures, both CMV infection and matching HLA type were indicated. Study-level results: Summed frequency of shared TCR beta families picked out CMV carriers who also had the relevant HLA. What dominated the ex vivo response were HLA-C-restricted CMV-specific TCR beta clonotypes.

This clonotype was detected ten times or more. Its specificity is not known. CDR3 length equals 11 residues. Deletions cut 5 bases from V and 7 bases from J, with 8 bases between. The germline gives CDR1 SGHTA, CDR2 FQGNSA. TCRdb called the reads again in MiXCR, with one record for every CDR3 protein. The repertoire holds more than 75,000 distinct CDR3 sequences, about 4% seen once, with about 4.6% in the top ten. The receptor comes from a human donor in good health (CMV status not recorded). Some clones in this sample may be carry-over from other donors' samples. Sequencing used PBMCs. V usage is TRBV7-2 and J usage is TRBJ1-1; D not resolved. The DNA of the CDR3 is TGTGCCAGCAGCATTGAGCTTGAAGCTTTCTTT. This translates into CASSIELEAFF. Full variable domain (outside the CDR3, taken from reference TRBV7-2 and TRBJ1-1): GAGVSQSPSNKVTEKGKDVELRCDPISGHTALYWYRQSLGQGLEFLIYFQGNSAPDKSGLPSDRFSAERTGGSVSTLTIQRTQQEDSAVYLCASSIELEAFFGQGTRLTVV.